These T cell receptor beta chains were read from a single sample in a study of T cell repertoires in cytomegalovirus infection. TCRdb re-called the reads with MiXCR, one entry per CDR3 protein. The sample holds around 530,000 distinct CDR3 sequences, 16% seen once. The sample was CD8+ T cells from PBMCs. All receptors derive from a human donor in good health (CMV status not recorded). Some clones in this sample may be carry-over from other donors' samples. Each CDR3 is given with its conserved first and last residue. D genes are given only for firm matches. Clone size, where shown, is once, few, many, or a class for clones that have expanded.

CDR3 DNA | CDR3 protein | J gene | clone size | D gene | V gene
TGTGCCAGCAGTGATAGGGACACCGTGAACACTGAAGCTTTCTTT | CASSDRDTVNTEAFF | TRBJ1-1 | NA | NA | TRBV27
TGCGCCAGCAGCACGCCGTGGACTAGCGGGAGCGGTTTCCACGAGCAGTACTTC | CASSTPWTSGSGFHEQYF | TRBJ2-7 | NA | TRBD2 | TRBV5-1
TGTGCCAGTAGTATAGACTTCCTAGGGGAAGCCAATCAGCCCCAGCATTTT | CASSIDFLGEANQPQHF | TRBJ1-5 | NA | NA | TRBV19
TGTGCCAGCTCCCAACGCTCTCTCTACGAGCAGTACTTC | CASSQRSLYEQYF | TRBJ2-7 | few | NA | TRBV2
TGTGCCAGCAGCCCCCAACGGACCAACTATGGCTACACCTTC | CASSPQRTNYGYTF | TRBJ1-2 | many | NA | TRBV11-2
TGTGCCAGCAGCTCCCGGGACAGGGGGAACACCGGGGAGCTGTTTTTT | CASSSRDRGNTGELFF | TRBJ2-2 | many | TRBD1 | TRBV7-9
TGCGCCAGCAGCCCGCTAGCGGGAGGGCCGACTTATGAGCAGTTCTTC | CASSPLAGGPTYEQFF | TRBJ2-1 | many | TRBD2 | TRBV4-1
TGTGCCAGCAGCCCCGGAGCCGGGGGATACGTGGCTTTCTTT | CASSPGAGGYVAFF | TRBJ1-1 | few | NA | TRBV5-6
TGTGCCAGCAGCTCCCCCCTAGCGGGAGGTCCCGGGGAGCTGTTTTTT | CASSSPLAGGPGELFF | TRBJ2-2 | many | TRBD2 | TRBV7-3
TGTGCCAGCAGCTCGCGGACAGGGTGGGACAATCAGCCCCAGCATTTT | CASSSRTGWDNQPQHF | TRBJ1-5 | few | TRBD1 | TRBV11-2
TGTGCCAGCAGTGAATCGGCAGGTGGTGGCTACACCTTC | CASSESAGGGYTF | TRBJ1-2 | few | NA | TRBV2
TGTGCCAGTAGTAGGGGACAGGAGAACACCGGGGAGCTGTTTTTT | CASSRGQENTGELFF | TRBJ2-2 | NA | TRBD1 | TRBV19
TGTGCCAGCATCGGGACGGCGGGGGATGGCTACACCTTC | CASIGTAGDGYTF | TRBJ1-2 | NA | NA | TRBV2
TGTGCCAGCAGTAAGACTTGGATTGGCTATGTCTACACCTTC | CASSKTWIGYVYTF | TRBJ1-2 | NA | NA | TRBV25-1
TGTGCCAGCAAACCGGGACAGGGCTATCAGCCCCAGCATTTT | CASKPGQGYQPQHF | TRBJ1-5 | many | TRBD1 | TRBV6-5
TGTGCCAGCAGCCCCTCCCCGACTAGCGGGAGATTCCTTGAGCAGTTCTTC | CASSPSPTSGRFLEQFF | TRBJ2-1 | many | TRBD2 | TRBV7-9
TGTGCCAGCAGTGCCATCTCGGTGGACACCATATATTTT | CASSAISVDTIYF | TRBJ1-3 | few | NA | TRBV28
TGTGCCACCAGTGACCGAGGACAGGGGGGCCCCACCGGGGAGCTGTTTTTT | CATSDRGQGGPTGELFF | TRBJ2-2 | NA | TRBD1 | TRBV24-1
TGTGCCAGCAGCCGCGATGGCACTGAAGCTTTCTTT | CASSRDGTEAFF | TRBJ1-1 | many | NA | TRBV7-9
TGTGCCAGCAGCTTAGTACTAGCGGGACCCACCGGGGAGCTGTTTTTT | CASSLVLAGPTGELFF | TRBJ2-2 | many | TRBD2 | TRBV7-9
TGTGCCAGCAGCCTAACACATACGGATTGGGGGAGAAAACTGTTTTTT | CASSLTHTDWGRKLFF | TRBJ1-4 | few | NA | TRBV4-1
TGTGCCAGTCCCCCATCATCGGGACAGGGGACAATTGGGTCGCTGGATGAGCAGTTCTTC | CASPPSSGQGTIGSLDEQFF | TRBJ2-1 | few | TRBD1 | TRBV19